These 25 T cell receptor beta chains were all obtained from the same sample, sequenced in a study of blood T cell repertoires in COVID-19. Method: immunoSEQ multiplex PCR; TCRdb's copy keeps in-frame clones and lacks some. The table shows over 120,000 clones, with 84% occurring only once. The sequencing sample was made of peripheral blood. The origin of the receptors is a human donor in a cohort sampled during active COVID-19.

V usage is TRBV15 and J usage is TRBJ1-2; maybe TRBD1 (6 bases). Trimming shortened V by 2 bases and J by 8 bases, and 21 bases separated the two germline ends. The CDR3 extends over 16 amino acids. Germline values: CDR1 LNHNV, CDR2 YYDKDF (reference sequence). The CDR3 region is CATSRYDGNRDRGYTF. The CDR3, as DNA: TGTGCCACCAGCAGATATGATGGCAACAGGGATAGGGGCTACACCTTC.

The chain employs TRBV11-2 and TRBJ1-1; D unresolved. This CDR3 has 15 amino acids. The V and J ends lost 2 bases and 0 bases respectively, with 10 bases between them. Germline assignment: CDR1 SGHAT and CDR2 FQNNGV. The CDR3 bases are TGTGCCAGCAGCTTACCCTGGTCAGTGAACACTGAAGCTTTCTTT. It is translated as CASSLPWSVNTEAFF.

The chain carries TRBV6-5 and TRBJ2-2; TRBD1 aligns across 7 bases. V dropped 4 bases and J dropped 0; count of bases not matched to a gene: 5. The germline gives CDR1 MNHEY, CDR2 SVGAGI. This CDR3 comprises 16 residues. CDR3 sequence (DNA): TGTGCCAGCAGTTCACAGGGGTGGCCGAACACCGGGGAGCTGTTTTTT. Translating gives CASSSQGWPNTGELFF.

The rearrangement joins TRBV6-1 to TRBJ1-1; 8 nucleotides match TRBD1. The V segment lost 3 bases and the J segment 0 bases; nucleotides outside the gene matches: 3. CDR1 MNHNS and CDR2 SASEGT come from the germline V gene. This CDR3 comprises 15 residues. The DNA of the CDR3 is TGTGCCAGCAGTGACCGGACAGGGATGAACACTGAAGCTTTCTTT. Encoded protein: CASSDRTGMNTEAFF.

The CDR3 loop reads CASSRGGTGELFF. The CDR3 bases are TGTGCCAGCAGCAGAGGGGGTACCGGGGAGCTGTTTTTT. The gene calls are TRBV7-6 and TRBJ2-2, with D maybe TRBD1 (6 bases). Germline assignment: CDR1 SGHVS and CDR2 FNYEAQ. The CDR3 has 13 amino acids. V was clipped by 5 bases and J by 5 bases, with 9 bases between them.

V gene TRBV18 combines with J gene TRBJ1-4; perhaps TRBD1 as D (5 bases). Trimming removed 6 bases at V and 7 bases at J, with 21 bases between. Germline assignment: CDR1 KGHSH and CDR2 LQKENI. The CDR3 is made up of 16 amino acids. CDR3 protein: CASSLIRTKRGEKLFF. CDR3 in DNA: TGTGCCAGCTCCCTCATCCGGACAAAAAGGGGTGAAAAACTGTTTTTT.

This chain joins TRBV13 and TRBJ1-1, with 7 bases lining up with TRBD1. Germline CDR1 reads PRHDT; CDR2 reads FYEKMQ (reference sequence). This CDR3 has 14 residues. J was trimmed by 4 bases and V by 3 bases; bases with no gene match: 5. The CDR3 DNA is TGTGCCAGCAGCTTCCTGACAGGGCTCACTGAAGCTTTCTTT. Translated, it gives CASSFLTGLTEAFF.

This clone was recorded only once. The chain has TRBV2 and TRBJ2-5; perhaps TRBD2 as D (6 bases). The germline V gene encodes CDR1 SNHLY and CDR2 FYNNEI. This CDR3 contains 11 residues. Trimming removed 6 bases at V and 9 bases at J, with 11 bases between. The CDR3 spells CASSPPGAQYF. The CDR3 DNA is TGTGCCAGCAGCCCCCCGGGGGCCCAGTACTTC.

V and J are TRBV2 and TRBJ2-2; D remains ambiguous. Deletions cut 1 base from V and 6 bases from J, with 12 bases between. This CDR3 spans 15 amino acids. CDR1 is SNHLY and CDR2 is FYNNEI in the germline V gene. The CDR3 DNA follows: TGTGCCAGCAGTGAAGGTGGTATAGAGGCCGGGGAGCTGTTTTTT. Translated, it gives CASSEGGIEAGELFF.

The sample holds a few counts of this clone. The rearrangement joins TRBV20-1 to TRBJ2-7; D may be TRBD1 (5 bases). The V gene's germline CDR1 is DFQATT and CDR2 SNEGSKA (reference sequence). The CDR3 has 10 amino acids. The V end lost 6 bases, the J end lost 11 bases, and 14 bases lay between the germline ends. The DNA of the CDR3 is TGCAGTGCCGTAGGCAGGGTTGAGTACTTC. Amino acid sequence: CSAVGRVEYF.

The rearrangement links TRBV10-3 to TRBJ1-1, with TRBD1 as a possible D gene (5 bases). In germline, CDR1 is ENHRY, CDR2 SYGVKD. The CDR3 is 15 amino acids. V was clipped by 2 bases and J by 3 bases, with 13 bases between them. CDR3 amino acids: CAISELAGSYTEAFF. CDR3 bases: TGTGCCATCAGTGAGCTGGCAGGGTCGTACACTGAAGCTTTCTTT.

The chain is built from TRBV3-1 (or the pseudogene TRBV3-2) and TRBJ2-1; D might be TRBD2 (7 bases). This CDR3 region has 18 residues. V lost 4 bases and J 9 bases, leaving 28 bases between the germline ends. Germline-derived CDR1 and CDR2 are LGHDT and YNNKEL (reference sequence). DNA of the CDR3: TGTGCCAGCAGCCCCCCCGTTGAGGTCGGGGGGACAATAAGTGAGCAGTTCTTC. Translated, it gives CASSPPVEVGGTISEQFF.

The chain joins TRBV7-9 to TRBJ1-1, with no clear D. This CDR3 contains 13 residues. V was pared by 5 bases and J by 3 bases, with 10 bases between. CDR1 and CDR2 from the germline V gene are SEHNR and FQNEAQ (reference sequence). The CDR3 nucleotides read TGTGCCAGCAGCGCGTTTCTGGACACTGAAGCTTTCTTT. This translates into CASSAFLDTEAFF.

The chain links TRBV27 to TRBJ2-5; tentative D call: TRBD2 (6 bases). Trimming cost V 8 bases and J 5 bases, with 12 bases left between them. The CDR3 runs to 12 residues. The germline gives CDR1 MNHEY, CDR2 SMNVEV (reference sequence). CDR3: CASGVREETQYF. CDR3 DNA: TGTGCCAGCGGGGTTCGGGAGGAGACCCAGTACTTC.

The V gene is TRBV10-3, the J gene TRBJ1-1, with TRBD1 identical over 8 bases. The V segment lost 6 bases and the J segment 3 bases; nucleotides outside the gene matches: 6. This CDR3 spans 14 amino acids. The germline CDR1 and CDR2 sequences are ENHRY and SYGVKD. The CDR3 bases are TGTGCCATCAGGGTCCCGGGACAGGACACTGAAGCTTTCTTT. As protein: CAIRVPGQDTEAFF.

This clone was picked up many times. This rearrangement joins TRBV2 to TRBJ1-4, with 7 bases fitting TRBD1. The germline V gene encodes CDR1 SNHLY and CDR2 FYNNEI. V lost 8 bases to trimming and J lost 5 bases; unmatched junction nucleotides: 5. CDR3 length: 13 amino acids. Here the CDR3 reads CASYRGLNEKLFF. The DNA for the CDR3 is TGTGCCAGCTACAGGGGCCTCAATGAAAAACTGTTTTTT.

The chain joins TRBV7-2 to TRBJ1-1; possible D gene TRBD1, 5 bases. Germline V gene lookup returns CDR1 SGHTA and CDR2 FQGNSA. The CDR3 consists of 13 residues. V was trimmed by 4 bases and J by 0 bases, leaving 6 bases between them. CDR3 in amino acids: CASSWTLNTEAFF. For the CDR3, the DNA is TGTGCCAGCAGCTGGACACTGAACACTGAAGCTTTCTTT. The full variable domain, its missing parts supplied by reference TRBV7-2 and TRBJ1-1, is GAGVSQSPSNKVTEKGKDVELRCDPISGHTALYWYRQSLGQGLEFLIYFQGNSAPDKSGLPSDRFSAERTGGSVSTLTIQRTQQEDSAVYLCASSWTLNTEAFFGQGTRLTVV.

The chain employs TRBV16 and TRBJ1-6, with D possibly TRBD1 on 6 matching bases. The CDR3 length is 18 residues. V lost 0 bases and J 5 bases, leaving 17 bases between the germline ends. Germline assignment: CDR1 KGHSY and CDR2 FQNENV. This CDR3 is CASSQSGGQWHDNSPLHF. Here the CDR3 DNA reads TGTGCCAGCAGCCAATCGGGTGGACAGTGGCACGATAATTCACCCCTCCACTTT.

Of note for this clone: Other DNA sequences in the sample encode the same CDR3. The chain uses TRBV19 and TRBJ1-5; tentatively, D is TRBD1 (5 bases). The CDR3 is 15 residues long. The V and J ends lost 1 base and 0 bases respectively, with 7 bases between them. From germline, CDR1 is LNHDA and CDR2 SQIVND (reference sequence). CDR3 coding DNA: TGTGCCAGTAGTATAGGACAGAATAGCAATCAGCCCCAGCATTTT. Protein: CASSIGQNSNQPQHF.

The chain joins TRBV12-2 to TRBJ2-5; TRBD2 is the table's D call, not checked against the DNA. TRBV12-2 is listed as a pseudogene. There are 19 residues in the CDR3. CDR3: CASRLGWLAERLAQETQYF. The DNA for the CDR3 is TGTGCAAGTCGCTTAGGGTGGCTAGCGGAGCGCCTTGCCCAAGAGACCCAGTACTTC.

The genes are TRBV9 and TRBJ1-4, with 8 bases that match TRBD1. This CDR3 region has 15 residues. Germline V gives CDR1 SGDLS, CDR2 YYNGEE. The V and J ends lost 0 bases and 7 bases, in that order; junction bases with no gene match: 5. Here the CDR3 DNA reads TGTGCCAGCAGCGTAGGAGACAGGGGAGGTGAAAAACTGTTTTTT. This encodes CASSVGDRGGEKLFF.

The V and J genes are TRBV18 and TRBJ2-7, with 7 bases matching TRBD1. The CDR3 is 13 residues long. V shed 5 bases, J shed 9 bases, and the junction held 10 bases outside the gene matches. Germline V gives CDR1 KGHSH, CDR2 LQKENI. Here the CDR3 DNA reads TGTGCCAGCTCAGTATCCGGGACAGAAGTGCAGTACGTC. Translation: CASSVSGTEVQYV.

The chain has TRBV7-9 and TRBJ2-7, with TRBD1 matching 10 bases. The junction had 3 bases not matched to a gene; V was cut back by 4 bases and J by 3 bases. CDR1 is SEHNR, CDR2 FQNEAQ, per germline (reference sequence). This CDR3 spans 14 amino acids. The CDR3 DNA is TGTGCCAGCAGCTCAGACAGGGGGCACTACGAGCAGTACTTC. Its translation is CASSSDRGHYEQYF.

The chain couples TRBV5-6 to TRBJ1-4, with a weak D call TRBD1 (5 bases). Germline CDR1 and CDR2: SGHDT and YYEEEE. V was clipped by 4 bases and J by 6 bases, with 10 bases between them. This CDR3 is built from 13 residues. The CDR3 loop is CASSPDRDEKLFF. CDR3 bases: TGTGCCAGCAGCCCAGACAGAGATGAAAAACTGTTTTTT.

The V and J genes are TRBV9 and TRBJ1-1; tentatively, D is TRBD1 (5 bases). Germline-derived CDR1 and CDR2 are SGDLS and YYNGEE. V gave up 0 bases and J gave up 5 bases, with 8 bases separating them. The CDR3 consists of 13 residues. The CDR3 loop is CASSVAGATEAFF. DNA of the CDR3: TGTGCCAGCAGCGTAGCTGGGGCGACTGAAGCTTTCTTT.